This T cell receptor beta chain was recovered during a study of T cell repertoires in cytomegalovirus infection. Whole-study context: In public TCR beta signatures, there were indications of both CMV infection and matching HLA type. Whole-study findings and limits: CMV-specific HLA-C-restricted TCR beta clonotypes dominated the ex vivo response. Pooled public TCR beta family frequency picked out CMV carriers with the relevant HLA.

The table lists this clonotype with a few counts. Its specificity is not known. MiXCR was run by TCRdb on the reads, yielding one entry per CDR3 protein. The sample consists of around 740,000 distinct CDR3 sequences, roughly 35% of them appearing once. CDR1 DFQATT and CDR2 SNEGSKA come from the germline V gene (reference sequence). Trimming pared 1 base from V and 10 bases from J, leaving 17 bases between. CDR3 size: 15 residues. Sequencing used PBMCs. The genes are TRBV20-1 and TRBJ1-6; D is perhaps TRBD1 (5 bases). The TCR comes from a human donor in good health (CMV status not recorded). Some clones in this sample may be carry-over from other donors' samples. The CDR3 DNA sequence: TGCAGTGCTAGAGTGGGGCATCCCGACGGGTCACCCCTCCACTTT. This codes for CSARVGHPDGSPLHF.